This TCR beta chain appears in the sequencing data of a study of blood T cells in healthy people across ages. Whole-study results and caveats: The fall in TCR beta diversity per million T cells was roughly linear with age. Correlation between TCR beta diversity and naive T cell percentage was strong. For the donors, CMV status was unknown and possibly confounded expanded clonotype changes.

Donors were healthy Caucasian individuals from Russia aged about 6 to 100. The CDR3 runs 17 residues. V was clipped by 3 bases and J by 2 bases; unmatched bases: 9. CDR1 is KGHDR, CDR2 SFDVKD, per germline. Using a J-beta primer mix together with a sample-barcoded 5' primer, a second PCR was run for roughly 6 to 11 cycles. One entry per CDR3 protein results from TCRdb running MiXCR on the 5' RACE reads. The sample yields approximately 810,000 distinct CDR3 sequences, less than 35% seen once. This clonotype was seen many times. Its antigen is currently unknown. This clonotype was sampled from a woman over 75 in good health. The chain joins TRBV24-1 to TRBJ2-3; 8 nucleotides match TRBD2. Specimen: blood. CDR3 loop: CATSDPGGDYLTDTQYF. CDR3 nucleotides: TGTGCCACCAGTGATCCCGGGGGGGACTACCTCACAGATACGCAGTATTTT.